These 10 T cell receptor beta chains were sequenced from one sample in a study of blood T cell repertoires in COVID-19. Method: immunoSEQ multiplex PCR; TCRdb's copy keeps in-frame clones and lacks some. The data contain about 300,000 clones, around 87% of them singletons. The sample taken for sequencing was peripheral blood. The receptors derive from a man between 18 and 35 years old with active or convalescent COVID-19.

This chain connects TRBV11-1 to TRBJ2-5; the D gene is possibly TRBD2 (5 bases). This CDR3 is 12 amino acids long. CDR1 is SGHAT, CDR2 FQDESV, per germline (reference sequence). The V and J ends lost 7 bases and 7 bases respectively, with 13 bases between them. In DNA form, the CDR3 reads TGTGCCAGCACTAGCTTAGCCCGGACCCAGTACTTC. Protein product: CASTSLARTQYF.

Here the CDR3 reads CASSLSGTGAYEQYF. CDR3 sequence (DNA): TGTGCCAGCAGCTTATCCGGGACAGGGGCCTACGAGCAGTACTTC. The genes are TRBV7-9 and TRBJ2-7, with 10 nucleotides matching TRBD1. The CDR3 covers 15 residues. The V segment lost 2 bases and the J segment 2 bases; nucleotides outside the gene matches: 3. Germline V gene data show CDR1 as SEHNR and CDR2 as FQNEAQ (reference sequence).

The sample holds one count of this clone. The chain uses TRBV18 and TRBJ2-3; TRBD2 matches 10 bases. Trimming at V came to 0 bases and at J to 6 bases, leaving 3 bases not matched to a gene. The CDR3 covers 15 residues. The V gene's germline CDR1 is KGHSH and CDR2 LQKENI. The CDR3 nucleotides are TGTGCCAGCTCACCACCGCTAGCGGGAGACGATACGCAGTATTTT. Translated, it gives CASSPPLAGDDTQYF.

This clone was picked up one time. The J gene is TRBJ2-7, the V gene TRBV7-8; D gene ambiguous. V was shortened by 8 bases and J by 2 bases, with 19 bases between the two germline ends. This CDR3 region has 15 residues. Germline-derived CDR1 and CDR2 are SGHVS and FQNEAQ. The CDR3 DNA reads as TGTGCCAGCCGCGAAAACCCGCGGTCAGCCTACGAGCAGTACTTC. This codes for CASRENPRSAYEQYF.

The rearrangement uses TRBV19 and TRBJ2-7; the match to TRBD1 covers 9 bases. Trimming took 9 bases from V and 7 from J; bases not matched to a gene: 10. Germline CDR1 is LNHDA and CDR2 is SQIVND (reference sequence). The CDR3 runs 13 residues. In DNA, the CDR3 is TGTGCCAGCGGACAGGGGTTTTCAAGGGAGCAGTACTTC. It yields the protein CASGQGFSREQYF.

V and J are TRBV10-3 and TRBJ2-1; 7 bases line up with TRBD2. The V segment lost 3 bases and the J segment 0 bases; nucleotides outside the gene matches: 8. CDR3 size: 17 residues. Germline values: CDR1 ENHRY, CDR2 SYGVKD. CDR3 coding DNA: TGTGCCATCAGTGACCTCCCACTAGCGAACTCCTACAATGAGCAGTTCTTC. Translated, it gives CAISDLPLANSYNEQFF.

This sequence joins TRBV29-1 and TRBJ2-5; weak D call: TRBD2 (5 bases). Germline loops: CDR1 SQVTM, CDR2 ANQGSEA. The length of the CDR3 is 12 residues. V was cut by 2 bases and J by 5 bases, with 9 bases left in between. The CDR3 loop is CSVELREETQYF. CDR3 nucleotide sequence: TGCAGCGTTGAATTAAGGGAGGAGACCCAGTACTTC.

The table lists this clone with a few counts. J is TRBJ2-2 and V is TRBV4-1, with 7 bases matching TRBD2. Per germline, CDR1 MGHRA and CDR2 YSYEKL. V shed 1 base and J 0 bases; nucleotides not matched to a gene: 5. This CDR3 has 17 residues. As DNA, the CDR3 is TGCGCCAGCAGCCAAGTAGGTCTAGCGGCGAACACCGGGGAGCTGTTTTTT. It encodes CASSQVGLAANTGELFF.

V is TRBV3-1 (or the pseudogene TRBV3-2) and J is TRBJ1-1, with 7 bases aligning to TRBD1. V was clipped by 4 bases and J by 4 bases; unmatched bases: 3. This CDR3 comprises 13 residues. Looked up from germline, CDR1 is LGHDT and CDR2 is YNNKEL (reference sequence). The CDR3 loop reads CASSLAGGTEAFF. The CDR3, as DNA: TGTGCCAGCAGCCTGGCAGGGGGCACTGAAGCTTTCTTT.

This chain connects TRBV19 to TRBJ2-5, with 9 bases that match TRBD1. The V and J ends lost 4 bases and 5 bases, in that order; junction bases with no gene match: 11. CDR1 and CDR2 (germline): LNHDA, SQIVND (reference sequence). This CDR3 has 16 residues. CDR3 DNA sequence: TGTGCCAGTAGTAAGGGTTTACAGGGGGCTTTGGAGACCCAGTACTTC. This codes for CASSKGLQGALETQYF.